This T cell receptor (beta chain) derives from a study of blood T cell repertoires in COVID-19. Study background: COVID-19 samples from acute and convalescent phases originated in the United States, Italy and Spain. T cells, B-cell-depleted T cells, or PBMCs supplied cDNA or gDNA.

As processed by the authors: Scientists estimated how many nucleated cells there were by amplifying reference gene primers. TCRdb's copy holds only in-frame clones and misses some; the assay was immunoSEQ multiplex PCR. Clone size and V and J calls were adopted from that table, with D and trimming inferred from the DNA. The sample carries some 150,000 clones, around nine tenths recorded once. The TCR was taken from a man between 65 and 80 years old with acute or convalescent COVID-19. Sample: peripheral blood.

CDR3 protein: CASSSVGRPGYTF. The CDR3 nucleotides are TGTGCCAGCAGTTCCGTCGGGAGGCCCGGCTACACCTTC. The J gene is TRBJ1-2, the V gene TRBV27; D is unresolved. The CDR3 covers 13 residues. Germline V gene sequence: CDR1 MNHEY, CDR2 SMNVEV (reference sequence). The germline V and J ends were trimmed by 4 bases and 8 bases, with 14 bases remaining between them.